These 5 T cell receptor beta chains came from one sample sequenced in a study of CD8 T cells in ankylosing spondylitis. In TCRdb, the 5' RACE reads were re-called with MiXCR into one record per CDR3 protein. The table has some 150,000 distinct CDR3 sequences, about an eighth seen once. Sequencing was carried out using blood, either unsorted or a sorted T cell fraction (not recorded which). The receptors come from a female donor with ankylosing spondylitis or in good health (not recorded which).

This clonotype showed up many times. The chain links TRBV5-1 to TRBJ2-1; maybe TRBD2 (5 bases). Germline V gene sequence: CDR1 SGHRS, CDR2 YFSETQ. The V end lost 4 bases, the J end lost 8 bases, and 13 bases lay between the germline ends. The CDR3 is 13 residues long. In DNA form, the CDR3 reads TGCGCCAGCAGCCCGTTCGCCGGGGATGAGCAGTTCTTC. As protein: CASSPFAGDEQFF.

This clonotype occurred many times. This chain uses TRBV20-1 with TRBJ2-5; no clear D gene. CDR1 and CDR2 from the germline V gene are DFQATT and SNEGSKA (reference sequence). This CDR3 region has 12 residues. Deletions cut 1 base from V and 6 bases from J, with 9 bases between. CDR3 in DNA: TGCAGTGCTAGAGTCAGCTTTCAGACCCAGTACTTC. Translating gives CSARVSFQTQYF.

In its sample, this clonotype was seen many times. The chain is built from TRBV6-1 and TRBJ2-7; 9 bases are shared with TRBD1. The CDR3 runs 14 residues. After removal of 6 bases from V and 0 bases from J, the junction contained 3 bases not matched to a gene. The germline V gene encodes CDR1 MNHNS and CDR2 SASEGT. In DNA, the CDR3 is TGTGCCAGCAGGGGGACAGGGAGCTCCTACGAGCAGTACTTC. Protein sequence: CASRGTGSSYEQYF.

The chain joins TRBV7-6 to TRBJ2-5; 11 bases align to TRBD2. V lost 5 bases and J lost 0; bases outside the gene matches: 11. Germline values: CDR1 SGHVS, CDR2 FNYEAQ. This CDR3 has 18 amino acids. For the CDR3, the DNA is TGTGCCAGCAGCCCCAACCAGGGACTAGCGGACTACCAAGAGACCCAGTACTTC. Protein: CASSPNQGLADYQETQYF.

This clonotype occurred many times. This rearrangement joins TRBV6-4 to TRBJ2-1; 8 positions match TRBD2. With 5 bases clipped from V and 5 bases from J, the junction kept 5 bases outside the gene matches. CDR1 and CDR2 from the germline V gene are MRHNA and SNTAGT. The CDR3 consists of 14 residues. CDR3 residues: CASSSGSENNEQFF. The CDR3 DNA reads as TGTGCCAGCAGTAGCGGGAGTGAGAACAATGAGCAGTTCTTC.